This T cell receptor (beta chain) was recorded in a study of radiotherapy plus CTLA-4 blockade in lung cancer. Overall study: Across the patients, objective responses occurred in 15% to 20%, and disease control in over 25%. General study results and limits: Expansion of tumor-derived TCR clones was observed in blood after radiotherapy plus ipilimumab. Interferon-beta, together with early blood T cell clone dynamics, reportedly best predicted response.

The data were produced by immunoSEQ multiplex PCR, yet TCRdb's version contains in-frame clones alone and is incomplete. This sample has tens of thousands of clones, with approximately 83% found just once. Deletions cut 1 base from V and 0 bases from J, with 10 bases between. Germline-derived CDR1 and CDR2 are ENHRY and SYGVKD. CDR3 length equals 16 residues. About this clone itself: The antigen remains undetermined.

Focal radiation plus CTLA-4 blockade with ipilimumab was given to patients with chemo-refractory metastatic non-small-cell lung cancer. The clonotype was recovered from a human donor with non-small cell lung cancer who had a partial response to radiotherapy plus ipilimumab. The gene calls are TRBV10-3 and TRBJ1-3; D is unclear. This material consisted of peripheral blood, taken from a patient treated with radiotherapy plus ipilimumab. The CDR3 reads CAISEFRWASGNTIYF. The CDR3 bases are TGTGCCATCAGTGAGTTCAGGTGGGCCTCTGGAAACACCATATATTTT.